The 14 T cell receptor beta chains in this list originate from one sample, sequenced in a study of OX40 agonist ivuxolimab in advanced cancers. Sequencing used immunoSEQ multiplex PCR; TCRdb keeps in-frame clones, though not all of them. The data contain over 75,000 clones, about 89% of them seen just once; the ten biggest clones take up about 4.7%. The sample was CD4+ or CD8+ T cells sorted from blood, taken in a trial of the OX40 agonist ivuxolimab. These TCRs come from an adult with an advanced solid tumor such as melanoma, head and neck, liver or kidney cancer.

The chain uses TRBV6-6 and TRBJ1-2, with D maybe TRBD1 (6 bases). Germline-derived CDR1 and CDR2 are MNHNY and SVGAGI (reference sequence). Deletions cut 5 bases from V and 4 bases from J, with 14 bases between. The CDR3 is 14 amino acids. In DNA form, the CDR3 reads TGTGCCAGCAGTCAGAGACAGGAGCGCTATGGCTACACCTTC. Encoded protein: CASSQRQERYGYTF.

This clone appeared a single time. V gene TRBV28 combines with J gene TRBJ1-1; no firm D call. The germline V and J ends were trimmed by 4 bases and 4 bases, with 13 bases remaining between them. CDR1 and CDR2 from the germline V gene are MDHEN and SYDVKM. The CDR3 runs 14 residues. The CDR3 nucleotides read TGTGCCAGCAGTTCTAACTTACGGGGCACTGAAGCTTTCTTT. Translation: CASSSNLRGTEAFF.

The J gene is TRBJ2-1, the V gene TRBV11-2; maybe TRBD2 (6 bases). Germline loops: CDR1 SGHAT, CDR2 FQNNGV. Trimming removed 1 base from V and 4 bases from J, with 11 bases in between. This CDR3 has 15 amino acids. DNA of the CDR3: TGTGCCAGCAGCTTAGGCGGGGAAGGGTACAATGAGCAGTTCTTC. Encoded protein: CASSLGGEGYNEQFF.

V gene TRBV11-2 combines with J gene TRBJ2-2; 8 bases align to TRBD2. The CDR3 has 16 amino acids. The germline gives CDR1 SGHAT, CDR2 FQNNGV. V was pared by 4 bases and J by 1 base, with 5 bases of the junction left unmatched. The CDR3 sequence: CASSSRGGRNTGELFF. The CDR3 nucleotides read TGTGCCAGCAGCTCCCGGGGGGGGCGGAACACCGGGGAGCTGTTTTTT.

This clone was seen just once. The J gene is TRBJ2-2, the V gene TRBV7-7; TRBD1 aligns across 8 bases. The CDR3 has 14 amino acids. CDR1 and CDR2 (germline): SSHAT, FNYEAQ (reference sequence). The V gene end was trimmed by 4 bases and the J gene end by 3 bases; junction bases not matched to a gene: 1. CDR3 in DNA: TGTGCCAGCAGCTCGACAGGGGACACCGGGGAGCTGTTTTTT. It translates to CASSSTGDTGELFF.

In nucleotides, the CDR3 is TGTGCCTCCCGGGGACAGAGCGGTCAGCCCCAGCATTTT. Translating gives CASRGQSGQPQHF. The chain carries TRBV19 and TRBJ1-5; 7 nucleotides match TRBD1. CDR1 is LNHDA and CDR2 is SQIVND in the germline V gene (reference sequence). The CDR3 consists of 13 residues. V dropped 11 bases and J dropped 6; count of bases not matched to a gene: 10. Full variable domain (missing parts from reference TRBV19 and TRBJ1-5): DGGITQSPKYLFRKEGQNVTLSCEQNLNHDAMYWYRQDPGQGLRLIYYSQIVNDFQKGDIAEGYSVSREKKESFPLTVTSAQKNPTAFYLCASRGQSGQPQHFGDGTRLSIL.

This clone occurred a few times. The chain combines TRBV19 with TRBJ1-5; D unclear. The CDR3 length is 13 residues. Germline-derived CDR1 and CDR2 are LNHDA and SQIVND (reference sequence). Trimming shortened V by 0 bases and J by 7 bases, and 7 bases separated the two germline ends. The CDR3: CASSIDFIQPQHF. The CDR3 DNA follows: TGTGCCAGTAGTATAGATTTCATCCAGCCCCAGCATTTT.

The genes are TRBV7-3 and TRBJ2-5; D possibly corresponds to TRBD2 (7 bases). Germline CDR1 reads SGHTA; CDR2 reads FQGTGA. The CDR3 is made up of 14 amino acids. The V end was cut by 4 bases, the J end by 4 bases, with 13 bases between. In DNA form, the CDR3 reads TGTGCCAGCAGCTACCTCGGGGGGCCAGAGACCCAGTACTTC. It translates to CASSYLGGPETQYF.

The chain is built from TRBV4-2 and TRBJ2-7; tentatively, D is TRBD1 (7 bases). V shed 0 bases and J shed 2 bases, with 20 bases lying between them. CDR1 is LGHNA and CDR2 is YNFKEQ in the germline V gene. The CDR3 sequence is 18 residues long. CDR3 residues: CASSQDQVGGTVPYEQYF. Written as DNA, the CDR3 is TGTGCCAGCAGCCAAGATCAGGTTGGGGGGACAGTTCCCTACGAGCAGTACTTC.

The chain has TRBV5-6 and TRBJ2-5, with 14 bases lining up with TRBD2. This CDR3 contains 18 residues. V lost 5 bases, J lost 1 base, and 10 bases stayed unmatched. Germline CDR1 reads SGHDT; CDR2 reads YYEEEE. CDR3 bases: TGTGCCAGCAGTTTTCGACTAGCGGGAGGGCCCCCCCAAGAGACCCAGTACTTC. It is translated as CASSFRLAGGPPQETQYF.

The rearrangement joins TRBV28 to TRBJ2-7; 7 bases agree with TRBD2. The length of the CDR3 is 15 residues. Trimming removed 5 bases from V and 4 bases from J; junction bases left unmatched: 11. CDR1 and CDR2 from the germline V gene are MDHEN and SYDVKM. The CDR3 DNA reads as TGTGCCAGCAGTCCCTGGGCTGGGCGGGAGTACGAGCAGTACTTC. Protein product: CASSPWAGREYEQYF. The entire variable domain, with the rest obtained from reference TRBV28 and TRBJ2-7, is as follows: DVKVTQSSRYLVKRTGEKVFLECVQDMDHENMFWYRQDPGLGLRLIYFSYDVKMKEKGDIPEGYSVSREKKERFSLILESASTNQTSMYLCASSPWAGREYEQYFGPGTRLTVT.

The chain uses TRBV27 and TRBJ2-7; D uncertain. The CDR3 contains 14 residues. Trimming cost V 2 bases and J 7 bases, with 15 bases left between them. From germline, CDR1 is MNHEY and CDR2 SMNVEV (reference sequence). The CDR3 loop reads CASSLGLMVGEQYF. In nucleotides, the CDR3 is TGTGCCAGCAGTTTAGGGCTTATGGTTGGAGAGCAGTACTTC.

V usage is TRBV29-1 and J usage is TRBJ1-5, with 10 positions matching TRBD1. The germline V gene has CDR1 SQVTM and CDR2 ANQGSEA. V shed 4 bases, J shed 7 bases, and the junction held 4 bases outside the gene matches. CDR3 length: 13 amino acids. Here the CDR3 reads CSVGQGAEQPQHF. CDR3 DNA: TGCAGCGTTGGACAGGGGGCGGAACAGCCCCAGCATTTT. Full variable domain (outside the CDR3, taken from reference TRBV29-1 and TRBJ1-5): SAVISQKPSRDICQRGTSLTIQCQVDSQVTMMFWYRQQPGQSLTLIATANQGSEATYESGFVIDKFPISRPNLTFSTLTVSNMSPEDSSIYLCSVGQGAEQPQHFGDGTRLSIL.

The rearrangement uses TRBV27 and TRBJ1-4; 7 bases agree with TRBD1. The CDR3 runs to 14 residues. J was trimmed by 4 bases and V by 8 bases; bases with no gene match: 7. Germline lookup yields CDR1 MNHEY and CDR2 SMNVEV (reference sequence). CDR3 amino acids: CASRLGTVNEKLFF. The DNA for the CDR3 is TGTGCCAGCCGATTGGGGACAGTTAATGAAAAACTGTTTTTT.